This TCR beta chain was retrieved from a study of cytomegalovirus exposure and HLA in healthy donors. Generated by immunoSEQ multiplex PCR, the TCRdb table keeps only in-frame clones and is missing some. The repertoire holds about 110,000 clones, with about 88% as singletons. V was pared by 5 bases and J by 0 bases, with 8 bases between. The CDR3 spans 15 residues. Germline V gives CDR1 LNHDA, CDR2 SQIVND (reference sequence). On this clone itself: No antigen is known for it.

General study results and limits: According to a subsequent analysis, TCR clusters identified in the first cohort showed a tendency to co-occur across the 100 to 150 validation repertoires.

The gene calls are TRBV19 and TRBJ2-6, with D hard to call. The TCR originated in a woman under 30 in good health and CMV-seropositive. The source material was PBMCs. The CDR3 nucleotides are TGTGCCAGTAGTCAGGAAAACTCTGGGGCCAACGTCCTGACTTTC. This codes for CASSQENSGANVLTF. Full variable domain (rest looked up from reference TRBV19 and TRBJ2-6): DGGITQSPKYLFRKEGQNVTLSCEQNLNHDAMYWYRQDPGQGLRLIYYSQIVNDFQKGDIAEGYSVSREKKESFPLTVTSAQKNPTAFYLCASSQENSGANVLTFGAGSRLTVL.